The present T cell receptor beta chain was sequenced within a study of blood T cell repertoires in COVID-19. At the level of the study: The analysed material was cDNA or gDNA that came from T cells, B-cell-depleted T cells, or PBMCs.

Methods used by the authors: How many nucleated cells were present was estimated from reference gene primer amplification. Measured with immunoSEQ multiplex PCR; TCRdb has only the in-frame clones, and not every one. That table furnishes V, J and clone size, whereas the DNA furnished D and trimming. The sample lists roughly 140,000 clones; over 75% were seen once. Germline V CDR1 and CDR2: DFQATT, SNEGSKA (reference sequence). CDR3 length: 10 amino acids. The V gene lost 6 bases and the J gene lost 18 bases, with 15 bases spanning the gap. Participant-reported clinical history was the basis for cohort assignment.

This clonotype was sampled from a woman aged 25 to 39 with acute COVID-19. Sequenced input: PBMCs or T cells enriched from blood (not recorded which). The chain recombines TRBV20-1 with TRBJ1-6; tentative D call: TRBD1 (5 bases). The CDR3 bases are TGCAGTGCGTGGGGCGGCAGGTCCCACTTT. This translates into CSAWGGRSHF.